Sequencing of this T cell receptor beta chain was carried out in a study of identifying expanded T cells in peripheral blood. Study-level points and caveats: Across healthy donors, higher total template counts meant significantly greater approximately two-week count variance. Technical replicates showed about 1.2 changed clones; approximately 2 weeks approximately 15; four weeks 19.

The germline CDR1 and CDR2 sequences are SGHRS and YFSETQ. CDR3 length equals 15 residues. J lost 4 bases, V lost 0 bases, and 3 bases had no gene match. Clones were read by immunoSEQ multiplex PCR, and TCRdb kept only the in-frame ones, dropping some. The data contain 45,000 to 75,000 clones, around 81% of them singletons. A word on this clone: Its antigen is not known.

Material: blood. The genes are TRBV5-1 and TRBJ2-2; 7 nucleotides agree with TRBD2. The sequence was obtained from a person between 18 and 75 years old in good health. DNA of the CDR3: TGCGCCAGCAGCTTGGAACTAGCGAGCACCGGGGAGCTGTTTTTT. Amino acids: CASSLELASTGELFF. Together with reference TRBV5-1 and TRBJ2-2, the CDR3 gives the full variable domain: KAGVTQTPRYLIKTRGQQVTLSCSPISGHRSVSWYQQTPGQGLQFLFEYFSETQRNKGNFPGRFSGRQFSNSRSEMNVSTLELGDSALYLCASSLELASTGELFFGEGSRLTVL.